This TCR beta chain is drawn from a study of spatial heterogeneity in lung cancer (dated by TCRdb to between 2017 and 2020). Background for the entire study: Samples were obtained from fewer than 80 patients with early-stage, untreated non-small cell lung cancer from the lung TRACERx cohort. Follow-up PBMC samples were sequenced whenever available, and the median time to follow-up was 2 to 3 years after resection. Beta-chain transcripts were consistently detected in greater numbers than alpha-chain transcripts, which likely reflects a higher abundance of beta-chain transcripts. In the raw uncorrected reads, each unique combination of TCR and UMI appeared on average more than ten times. In non-small cell lung cancer, the study made a quantitative comparison of TCR alpha and beta repertoires among multiple tumor regions, matched nontumor lung and blood. Nonsynonymous mutation counts, determined by whole-exome sequencing of tumor tissue, were related to features of the TCR repertoire. At surgery, roughly 220 tumor regions, roughly 63 matched nontumor lung samples and fewer than 60 PBMC samples were TCR-sequenced for both alpha and beta chains.

What this sample's time point label stands for: blood at routine non-recurrence follow-up after resection. For TCR sequencing, whole RNA was extracted from tumor and nontumor lung tissue, or from cryopreserved PBMC samples, and no cell sorting was done. Only patients for whom sufficient RNA was available from at least two tumor regions were selected for TCR sequencing. Taken from the germline V gene, the CDR1 and CDR2 loops are LGHNA and YSLEER. V is pared back by 0 bases and J by 0 bases, with 9 bases lying between the germline termini. The CDR3 has 15 amino acids, counting the end cysteine and phenylalanine. The DNA shown is the 45-base CDR3, in frame from base 1. Receptors were amplified or captured by 5' RACE. The sequencing machine was a NextSeq 500. In the TCR library protocol, a unique molecular identifier was attached to each TCR cDNA molecule so that PCR and sequencing errors could be corrected. In the original analysis: Decombinator tools were used for TCR identification, UMI-based error correction and CDR3 extraction. Expanded TCRs were defined as those above a frequency of 2 per 1,000, corresponding to the top 1% of the tumor frequency distribution. Renyi diversity was computed with the R vegan package after each repertoire had been subsampled 100 times to 5,000 TCRs. CDR3 similarity networks were constructed using string-kernel similarity of amino acid triplets, with links drawn between CDR3s whose pairwise similarity was above 0.82. Starting from the raw public reads, TCRdb applied fastp trimming at Q25, assembled clones with MiXCR and retained in-frame beta chains. Identical CDR3 protein sequences are pooled into one entry, listed with their most common genes and DNA. These V and J calls derive from TCRdb rather than the authors' analysis. The sample has some 32,000 distinct CDR3 sequences on record, more than 9% of them singletons. The biggest ten clones account for roughly 29% of the sample.

What the research found in general, with its limitations: Ubiquitous expanded tumor TCRs were found in blood more often at tumor resection than at routine follow-up. Comparisons of baseline and follow-up blood repertoires included only 15 or so patients. Confirming at a functional level the hypothesis that regional TCRs recognize regional mutations was considered to require additional single-cell paired TCR alpha and beta sequencing.

This clonotype was counted at least ten times. Its antigen is not yet known. No base quality information exists; no much larger clone differs at one position. This clonotype originated in a female donor with early-stage non-small cell lung cancer. Specimen: PBMCs, collected at follow-up. This receptor chain uses TRBV4-3 and TRBJ2-7, with a tentative D gene TRBD2 over 6 matching bases. CDR3 protein: CASSQDDGGSYEQYF. The DNA sequence reads TGCGCCAGCAGCCAAGACGACGGGGGCTCCTACGAGCAGTACTTC.